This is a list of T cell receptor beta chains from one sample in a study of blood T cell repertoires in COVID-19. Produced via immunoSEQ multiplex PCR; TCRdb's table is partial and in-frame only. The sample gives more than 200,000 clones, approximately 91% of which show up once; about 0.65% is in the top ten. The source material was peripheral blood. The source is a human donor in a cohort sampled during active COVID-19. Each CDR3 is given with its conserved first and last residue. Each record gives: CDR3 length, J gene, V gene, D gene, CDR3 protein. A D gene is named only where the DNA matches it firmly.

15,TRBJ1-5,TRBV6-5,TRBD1,CASRSGQATYQPQHF
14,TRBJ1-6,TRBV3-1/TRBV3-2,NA,CASSLLGESGPLHF
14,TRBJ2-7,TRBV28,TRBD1,CASSYPDRGSEQYF
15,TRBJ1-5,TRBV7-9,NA,CASSLAAGIPQPQHF
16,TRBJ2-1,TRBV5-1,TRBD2,CASSPPSASGKTEQFF
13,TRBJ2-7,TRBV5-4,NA,CASSLTGVDEQYF
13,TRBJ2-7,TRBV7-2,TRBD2,CASSPGLAREQYF
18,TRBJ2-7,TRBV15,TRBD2,CATSRDQGLAAPAYEQYF
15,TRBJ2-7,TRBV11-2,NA,CASSSTDYASYEQYF
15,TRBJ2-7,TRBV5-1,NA,CASSVGSVGPYEQYF
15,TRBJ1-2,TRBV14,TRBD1,CASSPRQGLSYGYTF
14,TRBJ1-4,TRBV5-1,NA,CASSLRQGYEKLFF
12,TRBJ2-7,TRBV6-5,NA,CASMGSVYEQYF
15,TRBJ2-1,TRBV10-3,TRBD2,CAIRTGLAEYNEQFF
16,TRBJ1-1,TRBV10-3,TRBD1,CAIRAADRALNTEAFF
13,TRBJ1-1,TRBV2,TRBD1,CASRGQANTEAFF
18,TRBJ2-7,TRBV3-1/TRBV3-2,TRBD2,CASSQDSWGVAGIYEQYF
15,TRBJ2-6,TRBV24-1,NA,CATSDPGSGANVLTF
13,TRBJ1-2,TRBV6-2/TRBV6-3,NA,CASSYSLVDGYTF
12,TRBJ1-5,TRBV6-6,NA,CASSHLIQPQHF
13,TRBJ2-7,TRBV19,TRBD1,CASRSDREGEQYF
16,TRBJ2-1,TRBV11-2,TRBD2,CASSSGLGLAGNEQFF
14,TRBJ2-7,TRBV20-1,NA,CSASKDSRPYEQYF
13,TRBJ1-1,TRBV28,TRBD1,CASRDRGNTEAFF
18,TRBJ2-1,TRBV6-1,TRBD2,CASSVLAGGQTKTDEQFF
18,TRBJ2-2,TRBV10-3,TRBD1,CAISESGTGRSNTGELFF
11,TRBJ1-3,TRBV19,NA,CASTAGNTIYF
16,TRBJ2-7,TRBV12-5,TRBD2,CASGSRTSGVSYEQYF
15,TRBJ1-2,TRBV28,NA,CASSPLNRDNYGYTF
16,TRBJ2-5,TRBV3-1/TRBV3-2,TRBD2,CASSHGAGVTGETQYF
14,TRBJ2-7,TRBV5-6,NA,CASSFPGTTYEQYF
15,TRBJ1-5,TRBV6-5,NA,CAGRRGENSNQPQHF
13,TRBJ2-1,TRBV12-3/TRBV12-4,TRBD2,CASSFSGRDEQFF
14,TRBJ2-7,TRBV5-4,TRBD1,CASSRPGGIYEQYF
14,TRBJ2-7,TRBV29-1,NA,CSVAPGHNIYEQYF
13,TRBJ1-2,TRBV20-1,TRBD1,CSASPTGEYGYTF
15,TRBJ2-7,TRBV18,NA,CASSPLVIEPYEQYF
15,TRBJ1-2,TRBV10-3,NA,CAISGTGITNYGYTF
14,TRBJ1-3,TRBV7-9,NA,CASSLRSGGNTIYF
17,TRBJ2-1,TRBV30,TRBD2,CAWSVRRSREGAGEQFF
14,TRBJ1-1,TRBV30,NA,CASKTRTVNTEAFF
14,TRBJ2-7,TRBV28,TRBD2,CATLRLAGKYEQYF
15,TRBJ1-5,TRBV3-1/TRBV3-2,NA,CASSQGRGGYQPQHF
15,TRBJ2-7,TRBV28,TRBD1,CASSRPGTGYYEQYF
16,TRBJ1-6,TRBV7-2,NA,CASSLGGVSYNSPLHF
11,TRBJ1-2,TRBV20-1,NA,CSARDFGDYTF
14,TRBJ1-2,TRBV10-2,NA,CASTNAGSNYGYTF
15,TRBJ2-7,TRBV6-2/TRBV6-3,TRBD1,CASSRGQVSSYEQYF